This T cell receptor (beta chain) was observed in a study of blood T cells in healthy people across ages. Whole-study findings and limits: Age brought a roughly linear fall in TCR beta diversity measured per million T cells. Researchers deemed the diversity estimates from one million T cells underestimates.

Worth noting for this clonotype: What it binds is unknown.

Alongside a J-beta primer mix, a sample-barcoded 5' primer served in a second PCR lasting 7 to 11 cycles. TCRdb recomputed calls from the 5' RACE reads with MiXCR, one row per CDR3 protein. In the table there are about 1.4 million distinct CDR3 sequences, around 59% of which are singletons. The length of the CDR3 is 13 residues. V was shortened by 5 bases and J by 3 bases, with 10 bases between the two germline ends. Germline lookup yields CDR1 SGHTA and CDR2 FQGNSA. This receptor was identified in a man younger than 35 in good health. V usage is TRBV7-2 and J usage is TRBJ1-2; no reliable D call. Sequencing was carried out using blood. The DNA for the CDR3 is TGTGCCAGCAGCACCGGAGGGCACTATGGCTACACCTTC. It encodes CASSTGGHYGYTF.